This record covers a single T cell receptor beta chain. These data belong to a study of cytomegalovirus exposure and HLA in healthy donors. PCR amplification relied on 60 Vbeta primers (plus 13 Jbeta primers). Assay used: immunoSEQ multiplex PCR; TCRdb lists only in-frame clones, some missing. The table lists some 75,000 clones. V lost 1 base to trimming and J lost 2 bases, with 13 bases between them. The germline gives CDR1 SGHAT, CDR2 FQNNGV. This CDR3 contains 16 residues. The source of this sequence is a female donor in good health and CMV-seropositive. The chain recombines TRBV11-2 with TRBJ2-3, with D possibly matching TRBD2 (6 bases). The sample consisted of PBMCs. The CDR3 region has the DNA TGTGCCAGCAGCTTAGGTGCAGGGAGGTTCACAGATACGCAGTATTTT. Its protein is CASSLGAGRFTDTQYF. Combining the CDR3 with reference TRBV11-2 and TRBJ2-3 gives the whole variable domain EAGVAQSPRYKIIEKRQSVAFWCNPISGHATLYWYQQILGQGPKLLIQFQNNGVVDDSQLPKDRFSAERLKGVDSTLKIQPAKLEDSAVYLCASSLGAGRFTDTQYFGPGTRLTVL.